The entry below gives a single TCR beta chain sequence along with its context. Followed over time, Seattle patients had been enrolled while infection was active. The assay was immunoSEQ multiplex PCR, and TCRdb's table has in-frame clones only and misses some. The repertoire has roughly 120,000 clones, 90% of them found once; the top ten carry approximately 4.6%. Germline V CDR1 and CDR2: SGHTA, FQGTGA. This CDR3 region has 16 residues. Trimming removed 0 bases from V and 0 bases from J, with 8 bases in between. These data originate in a study of blood T cell repertoires in COVID-19. At the level of the study: Acute-phase and convalescent COVID-19 samples originated in the United States, Italy and Spain. Sample material is recorded as cDNA or gDNA derived from T cells, B-cell-depleted T cells, or PBMCs.

The V call is TRBV7-3, the J call TRBJ2-2; D ambiguous. Sequenced sample: peripheral blood. This clonotype was sampled from a man in his fifties or sixties with COVID-19, enrolled during active disease. The CDR3 DNA reads TGTGCCAGCAGCTTAACTCCTAGAGCGAACACCGGGGAGCTGTTTTTT. It is translated as CASSLTPRANTGELFF.